This record concerns one TCR beta chain sequence. The antigen is unknown. This sample stems from a study of breast tumors, draining lymph nodes, adjacent tissues. Samples came from axillary lymph nodes draining the breast cancer. With V trimmed by 6 bases and J by 6 bases, 4 bases remained unmatched. The CDR3 is made up of 13 amino acids. CDR1 is SNHLY and CDR2 is FYNNEI in the germline V gene. TCRdb passed the multiplex PCR reads through MiXCR, listing each CDR3 protein once. The table shows roughly 220,000 distinct CDR3 sequences, with under 35% occurring only once. Study findings and constraints: Compared with lymph nodes, tumors were less diverse; compared with nontumor tissue, more.

The source material was axillary lymph node tissue. The clonotype originates from a female donor with breast cancer. Some clones in this sample may be carry-over from other donors' samples. V usage is TRBV2 and J usage is TRBJ2-7, with TRBD1 matching over 11 bases. The CDR3 DNA follows: TGTGCCAGCAGACGGACAGGGGGCTTCGAGCAGTACTTC. Its translation: CASRRTGGFEQYF.